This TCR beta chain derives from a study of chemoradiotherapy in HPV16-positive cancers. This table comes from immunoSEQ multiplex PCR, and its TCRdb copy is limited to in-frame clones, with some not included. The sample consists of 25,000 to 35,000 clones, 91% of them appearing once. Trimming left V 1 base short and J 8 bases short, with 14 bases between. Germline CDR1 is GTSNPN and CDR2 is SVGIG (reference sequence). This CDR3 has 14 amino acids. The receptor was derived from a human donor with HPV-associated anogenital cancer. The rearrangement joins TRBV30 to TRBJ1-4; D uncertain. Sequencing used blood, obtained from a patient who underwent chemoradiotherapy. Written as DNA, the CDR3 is TGTGCCTGGAGTGCCGCCGCATGGGCCGAAAAACTGTTTTTT. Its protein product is CAWSAAAWAEKLFF.